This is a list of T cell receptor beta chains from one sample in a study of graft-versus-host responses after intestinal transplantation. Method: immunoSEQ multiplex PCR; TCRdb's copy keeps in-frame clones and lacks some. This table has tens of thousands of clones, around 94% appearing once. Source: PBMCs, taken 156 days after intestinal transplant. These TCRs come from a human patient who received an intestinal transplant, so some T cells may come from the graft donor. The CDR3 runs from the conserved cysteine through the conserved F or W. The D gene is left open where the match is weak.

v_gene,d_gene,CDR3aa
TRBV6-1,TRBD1,CASSEATGGGNIQYF
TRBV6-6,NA,CASSYSRGTQWETQYF
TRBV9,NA,CASSVVGSFNEKLFF
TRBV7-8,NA,CASSLNRDQPQHF
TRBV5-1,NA,CASSRQPQHF
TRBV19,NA,CASGQGLNYGYTF
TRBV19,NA,CASSLGELIFYNEQFF
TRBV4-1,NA,CASSPGRGRETQYF
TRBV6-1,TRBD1,CASGDRDNSPLHF
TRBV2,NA,CATNPISYEQYF
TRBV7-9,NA,CASFKDGANVLTF
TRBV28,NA,CASRTGQRTEAFF
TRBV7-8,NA,CASSPPWGYNEQFF
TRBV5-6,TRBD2,CASSPYGGLGYEQYF
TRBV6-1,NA,CASRMQGLYEQYF
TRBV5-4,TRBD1,CASSHGTDSYNEQFF
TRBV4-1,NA,CASSQIGGMYEQYF
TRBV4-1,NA,CASSLDSRYGYTF
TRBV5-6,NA,CASSLGPGELFF
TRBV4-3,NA,CASSQDREKLFF
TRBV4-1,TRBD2,CASSQRVAGAISYEQYF
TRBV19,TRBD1,CASSINRGLHYNEQFF
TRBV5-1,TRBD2,CASTSGSTDTQYF
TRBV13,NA,CAVEGPNTEAFF
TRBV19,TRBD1,CASLNRGPNTGELFF
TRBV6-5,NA,CASLEELVNTEAFF
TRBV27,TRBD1,CASSLSSTGDYEQYF
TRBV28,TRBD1,CASRGTANTGELFF
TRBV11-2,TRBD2,CASSLATRTSGDYEQYF
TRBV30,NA,CAWSVVFQETQYF
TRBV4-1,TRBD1,CASSPSSGTAEKLFF
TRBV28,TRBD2,CASSFEPGTRGPDTQYF
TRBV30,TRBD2,CAWSVLALDTQYF
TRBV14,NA,CASSQDDWVEQFF
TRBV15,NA,CATSREGNEQFF
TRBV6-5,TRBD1,CASTKRHRGQQPQHF
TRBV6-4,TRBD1,CASRPSGGSGYGYTF
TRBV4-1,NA,CASSQRRDTEAFF
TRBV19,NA,CASSTGKGLNTEAFF
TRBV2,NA,CASKGEETQYF
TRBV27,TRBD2,CASSLQGGGSVSEQYF
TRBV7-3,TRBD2,CASSPGLVSTDTQYF
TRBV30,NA,CAWSGPYTEAFF
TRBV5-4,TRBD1,CASSLAFGTGDTEAFF
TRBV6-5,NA,CASRAFLGLDNEQFF